The T cell receptor beta chain under discussion was sequenced for a study of T cell responses to AZD1222 COVID-19 vaccine. Study-wide results and caveats: CD4 TCRs linked to vaccination spanned spike, dominating at 160-218 and 743-854. Compared with day 0, the breadth and depth of the Spike-specific TCR repertoire rose significantly after two doses of AZD1222.

This table comes from immunoSEQ multiplex PCR, and its TCRdb copy is limited to in-frame clones, with some not included. The repertoire holds some 40,000 clones, with roughly 78% as singletons. The germline CDR1 and CDR2 sequences are ENHRY and SYGVKD. Trimming stripped 0 bases from V and 5 bases from J, with 8 bases between. The CDR3 has 13 amino acids. A note on this clone: Its specificity is not known.

The sample here was peripheral blood, taken 28 days after the second dose of the MenACWY control vaccine. This sequence originates from an adult who received the MenACWY meningococcal vaccine as a control. This chain uses TRBV10-3 with TRBJ2-7; D gene unclear. CDR3 protein: CAISESRHHEQYV. The CDR3 region has the DNA TGTGCCATCAGTGAGTCGCGGCATCACGAGCAGTACGTC.